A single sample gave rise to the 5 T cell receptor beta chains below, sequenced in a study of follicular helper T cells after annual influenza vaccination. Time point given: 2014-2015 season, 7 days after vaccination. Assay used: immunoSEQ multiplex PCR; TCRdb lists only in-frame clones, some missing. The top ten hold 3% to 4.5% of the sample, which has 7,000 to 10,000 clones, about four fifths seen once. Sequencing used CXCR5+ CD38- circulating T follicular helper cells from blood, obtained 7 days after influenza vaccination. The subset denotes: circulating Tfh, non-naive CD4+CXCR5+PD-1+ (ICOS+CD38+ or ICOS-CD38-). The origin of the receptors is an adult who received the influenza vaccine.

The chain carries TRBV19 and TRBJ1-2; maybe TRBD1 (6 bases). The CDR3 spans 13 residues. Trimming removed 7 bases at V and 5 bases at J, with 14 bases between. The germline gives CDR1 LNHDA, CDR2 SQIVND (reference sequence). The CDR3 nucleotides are TGTGCCAGTACCTTGACAGGAGAGTATGGCTACACCTTC. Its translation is CASTLTGEYGYTF.

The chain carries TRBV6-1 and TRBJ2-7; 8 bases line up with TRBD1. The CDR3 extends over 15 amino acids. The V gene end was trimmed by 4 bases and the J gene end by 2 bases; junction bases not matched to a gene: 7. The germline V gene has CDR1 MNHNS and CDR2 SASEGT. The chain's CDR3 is CASSVGTGAAYEQYF. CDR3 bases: TGTGCCAGCAGTGTCGGGACAGGAGCAGCCTACGAGCAGTACTTC.

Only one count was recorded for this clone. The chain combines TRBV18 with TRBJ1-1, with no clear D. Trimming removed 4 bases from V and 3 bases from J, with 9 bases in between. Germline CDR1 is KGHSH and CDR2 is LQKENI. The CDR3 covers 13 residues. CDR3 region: CASSLAEDTEAFF. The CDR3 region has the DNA TGTGCCAGCTCACTCGCGGAGGACACTGAAGCTTTCTTT.

In nucleotides, the CDR3 is TGTGCCACCAGCAGCAGTATCTCCTACGAGCAGTACTTC. It encodes CATSSSISYEQYF. This sequence joins TRBV15 and TRBJ2-7; D uncertain. The CDR3 sequence is 13 residues long. V lost 3 bases and J lost 0, with 6 bases in between. The germline V gene encodes CDR1 LNHNV and CDR2 YYDKDF (reference sequence). Looking up the rest from reference TRBV15 and TRBJ2-7 gives the full variable domain: DAMVIQNPRYQVTQFGKPVTLSCSQTLNHNVMYWYQQKSSQAPKLLFHYYDKDFNNEADTPDNFQSRRPNTSFCFLDIRSPGLGDTAMYLCATSSSISYEQYFGPGTRLTVT.

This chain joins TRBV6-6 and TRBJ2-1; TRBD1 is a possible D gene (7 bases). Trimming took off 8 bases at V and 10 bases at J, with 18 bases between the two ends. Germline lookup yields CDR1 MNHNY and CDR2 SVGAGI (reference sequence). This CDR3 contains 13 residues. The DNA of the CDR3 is TGTGCCAGCGGCTCCCCAGGGGGGCGAGAGCAGTTCTTC. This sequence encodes CASGSPGGREQFF.